The entry below describes one T cell receptor beta chain. Its antigen is currently unknown. The data derive from a study of OX40 agonist ivuxolimab in advanced cancers. Study results and limitations: CD4+ and CD8+ blood T cells expanded clonally by week 6 at 0.1 to 3.0 mg/kg.

The germline CDR1 and CDR2 sequences are MDHEN and SYDVKM. CDR3 length: 17 residues. V lost 2 bases to trimming and J lost 10 bases; unmatched junction nucleotides: 14. The protocol was immunoSEQ multiplex PCR, while the TCRdb copy is restricted to in-frame clones and leaves out a portion. The table shows roughly 100,000 clones, with approximately 85% occurring only once. V gene TRBV28 combines with J gene TRBJ2-1, with 10 bases aligning to TRBD2. The specimen was CD4+ or CD8+ T cells sorted from blood, collected in a trial of the OX40 agonist ivuxolimab. The clonotype was recovered from an adult with an advanced solid tumor such as melanoma, head and neck, liver or kidney cancer. CDR3 loop: CASSLDPGASGRGEQFF. In DNA, the CDR3 is TGTGCCAGCAGTTTAGATCCCGGGGCTAGCGGGAGAGGGGAGCAGTTCTTC. The variable domain in full, completed from reference TRBV28 and TRBJ2-1, reads DVKVTQSSRYLVKRTGEKVFLECVQDMDHENMFWYRQDPGLGLRLIYFSYDVKMKEKGDIPEGYSVSREKKERFSLILESASTNQTSMYLCASSLDPGASGRGEQFFGPGTRLTVL.